This entry is about one T cell receptor beta chain. Generated by immunoSEQ multiplex PCR, the TCRdb table keeps only in-frame clones and is missing some. The sample has some 77,000 clones, 65% to 90% seen once. The data derive from a study of technical replicates of blood from a few donors. The CDR3 has 13 amino acids. Germline assignment: CDR1 LGHNT and CDR2 FRNRAP. The V segment lost 2 bases and the J segment 9 bases; nucleotides outside the gene matches: 3. This chain connects TRBV12-5 to TRBJ2-1; TRBD1 agrees at 8 bases. Sequenced sample: PBMCs. The TCR sequence derives from a human donor in good health. Some clones in this sample may be carry-over from other donors' samples. The CDR3 DNA is TGTGCTAGTGGTTTGTTACAGGGGGGTGAGCAGTTCTTC. It is translated as CASGLLQGGEQFF.